Listed below are T cell receptor beta chains from one sample, sequenced in a study of technical replicates of blood from a handful of donors. Measured with immunoSEQ multiplex PCR; TCRdb has only the in-frame clones, and not every one. Of 50,000 to 65,000 clones listed, just under 90% were seen once; the top ten hold approximately 5%. Sequencing was performed on PBMCs. Receptor source: a human donor in good health. Some clones in this sample may be carry-over from other donors' samples. Each CDR3 is given with its conserved first and last residue. The D gene is left open where the match is weak. For some rows the clone size is stated as once, few or many, or as a class when expanded; others skip it.

D: NA; size: NA; V: TRBV18; J: TRBJ1-1; CDR3: CASSDRYTEAFF; DNA: TGTGCCAGCTCAGACAGATACACTGAAGCTTTCTTT
D: NA; size: NA; V: TRBV9; J: TRBJ2-7; CDR3: CASSATVLGYEQYF; DNA: TGTGCCAGCAGCGCCACAGTCTTAGGCTACGAGCAGTACTTC
D: TRBD1; size: once; V: TRBV7-9; J: TRBJ1-1; CDR3: CASSARQGNTEAFF; DNA: TGTGCCAGCAGCGCCCGACAGGGAAACACTGAAGCTTTCTTT
D: NA; size: NA; V: TRBV2; J: TRBJ1-2; CDR3: CASSVDSSYGYTF; DNA: TGTGCCAGCAGTGTGGACAGTTCCTATGGCTACACCTTC
D: NA; size: NA; V: TRBV7-8; J: TRBJ1-2; CDR3: CASSFRGTGHGYTF; DNA: TGTGCCAGCAGCTTCCGAGGAACAGGGCATGGCTACACCTTC
D: NA; size: NA; V: TRBV4-3; J: TRBJ2-7; CDR3: CASSQDRRGSYEQYF; DNA: TGCGCCAGCAGCCAAGATCGTCGGGGGTCCTACGAGCAGTACTTC
D: TRBD1; size: NA; V: TRBV15; J: TRBJ2-7; CDR3: CATRNTAGTDLGGEQYF; DNA: TGTGCCACCAGAAACACCGCCGGGACAGACCTAGGTGGCGAGCAGTACTTC
D: TRBD1; size: NA; V: TRBV5-1; J: TRBJ2-5; CDR3: CASSFGTGGQETQYF; DNA: TGCGCCAGCAGCTTTGGGACAGGGGGGCAAGAGACCCAGTACTTC
D: NA; size: NA; V: TRBV6-6; J: TRBJ1-2; CDR3: CASSYGQGPKDGYTF; DNA: TGTGCCAGCAGTTACGGGCAGGGGCCTAAGGACGGCTACACCTTC
D: TRBD2; size: NA; V: TRBV6-6; J: TRBJ2-5; CDR3: CASSSSGSGRKETQYF; DNA: TGTGCCAGCAGTTCCAGCGGTAGCGGGAGGAAAGAGACCCAGTACTTC
D: TRBD2; size: medium-sized; V: TRBV7-2; J: TRBJ2-3; CDR3: CASSLVSGGHFLADTQYF; DNA: TGTGCCAGCAGCTTAGTTAGCGGGGGGCATTTTCTTGCGGATACGCAGTATTTT
D: NA; size: NA; V: TRBV6-5; J: TRBJ2-5; CDR3: CASSATGGRETQYF; DNA: TGTGCCAGCAGTGCGACAGGAGGTAGAGAGACCCAGTACTTC
D: NA; size: NA; V: TRBV9; J: TRBJ2-7; CDR3: CASSVALLASEQYF; DNA: TGTGCCAGCAGCGTCGCCTTACTAGCAAGCGAGCAGTACTTC
D: TRBD2; size: NA; V: TRBV6-4; J: TRBJ2-1; CDR3: CASSLTSGGNNEQFF; DNA: TGTGCCAGCAGCCTGACTAGCGGGGGGAACAATGAGCAGTTCTTC
D: NA; size: NA; V: TRBV5-6; J: TRBJ2-5; CDR3: CASSLVGRRQETQYF; DNA: TGTGCCAGCAGCTTGGTTGGGCGGAGGCAAGAGACCCAGTACTTC
D: NA; size: NA; V: TRBV7-3; J: TRBJ2-1; CDR3: CASSPTSPGSSYNEQFF; DNA: TGTGCCAGCAGCCCAACGTCCCCGGGGAGCTCCTACAATGAGCAGTTCTTC
D: TRBD1; size: NA; V: TRBV19; J: TRBJ1-1; CDR3: CASRDSGGTEAFF; DNA: TGTGCCAGTAGGGACTCAGGGGGCACTGAAGCTTTCTTT
D: NA; size: NA; V: TRBV2; J: TRBJ2-1; CDR3: CASGTYNEQFF; DNA: TGTGCCAGCGGTACTTACAATGAGCAGTTCTTC
D: TRBD2; size: NA; V: TRBV5-1; J: TRBJ2-3; CDR3: CASSWRAGATDTQYF; DNA: TGCGCCAGCAGCTGGCGAGCGGGGGCCACAGATACGCAGTATTTT
D: TRBD2; size: NA; V: TRBV7-2; J: TRBJ2-3; CDR3: CASSLIPGTSGVRDTQYF; DNA: TGTGCCAGCAGCTTAATCCCCGGGACTAGCGGAGTCCGGGATACGCAGTATTTT
D: TRBD1; size: many; V: TRBV13; J: TRBJ2-1; CDR3: CASSIEGQGTSEQFF; DNA: TGTGCCAGCAGCATTGAGGGACAGGGCACAAGTGAGCAGTTCTTC
D: TRBD2; size: NA; V: TRBV5-1; J: TRBJ2-5; CDR3: CASSLRPSGKETQYF; DNA: TGCGCCAGCAGCTTGCGGCCTAGCGGAAAAGAGACCCAGTACTTC
D: TRBD1; size: NA; V: TRBV25-1; J: TRBJ1-1; CDR3: CASRTGGTNTEAFF; DNA: TGTGCCAGCAGAACAGGGGGCACAAACACTGAAGCTTTCTTT
D: TRBD1; size: NA; V: TRBV7-2; J: TRBJ1-2; CDR3: CASSLASGGRGDYGYTF; DNA: TGTGCCAGCAGCTTAGCCTCAGGGGGGCGCGGTGACTATGGCTACACCTTC
D: NA; size: NA; V: TRBV6-6; J: TRBJ2-7; CDR3: CASSYSTYSYEQYF; DNA: TGTGCCAGCAGTTACTCAACCTACTCCTACGAGCAGTACTTC
D: TRBD2; size: few; V: TRBV9; J: TRBJ2-7; CDR3: CASSAGTSGTYEQYF; DNA: TGTGCCAGCAGCGCGGGGACTAGCGGCACCTACGAGCAGTACTTC
D: NA; size: once; V: TRBV5-1; J: TRBJ2-7; CDR3: CASSLSSGTYEQYF; DNA: TGCGCCAGCAGCTTGAGTAGCGGAACCTACGAGCAGTACTTC
D: NA; size: NA; V: TRBV7-9; J: TRBJ1-4; CDR3: CASSSDREKLFF; DNA: TGTGCCAGCAGCTCAGACAGGGAAAAACTGTTTTTT
D: TRBD2; size: NA; V: TRBV7-2; J: TRBJ2-3; CDR3: CASSFRGGARSDTQYF; DNA: TGTGCCAGCAGCTTCCGCGGGGGGGCCAGATCAGATACGCAGTATTTT
D: NA; size: NA; V: TRBV4-2; J: TRBJ2-3; CDR3: CASSQETRPDTQYF; DNA: TGTGCCAGCAGCCAAGAGACACGCCCGGATACGCAGTATTTT
D: TRBD1; size: NA; V: TRBV2; J: TRBJ1-1; CDR3: CASGGQGSGWNTEAFF; DNA: TGTGCCAGCGGAGGACAGGGGTCTGGATGGAACACTGAAGCTTTCTTT
D: TRBD2; size: NA; V: TRBV5-4; J: TRBJ2-7; CDR3: CASSPPGGLAGSLPYEQYF; DNA: TGTGCCAGCAGCCCCCCGGGGGGACTAGCGGGTTCCCTCCCCTACGAGCAGTACTTC
D: NA; size: NA; V: TRBV7-8; J: TRBJ1-1; CDR3: CASSLAPGLNTEAFF; DNA: TGTGCCAGCAGCTTAGCGCCGGGTTTGAACACTGAAGCTTTCTTT
D: TRBD1; size: few; V: TRBV18; J: TRBJ1-2; CDR3: CASIGQGDGYTF; DNA: TGTGCCAGCATTGGACAGGGGGATGGCTACACCTTC
D: TRBD1; size: NA; V: TRBV6-4; J: TRBJ1-2; CDR3: CASSPDRGVGYTF; DNA: TGTGCCAGCTCTCCGGACAGGGGGGTTGGCTACACCTTC
D: TRBD2; size: NA; V: TRBV2; J: TRBJ2-3; CDR3: CASSPGPGGDTQYF; DNA: TGTGCCAGCAGCCCAGGGCCGGGAGGCGATACGCAGTATTTT
D: NA; size: NA; V: TRBV29-1; J: TRBJ2-5; CDR3: CSLSGAQETQYF; DNA: TGCAGCCTCTCAGGGGCCCAGGAGACCCAGTACTTC
D: NA; size: NA; V: TRBV6-1; J: TRBJ2-1; CDR3: CASSEAVRGATYNEQFF; DNA: TGTGCCAGCAGTGAAGCGGTCCGGGGAGCTACCTACAATGAGCAGTTCTTC
D: TRBD1; size: NA; V: TRBV6-5; J: TRBJ1-2; CDR3: CASSRGGADGYTF; DNA: TGTGCCAGCAGTCGAGGGGGCGCGGATGGCTACACCTTC
D: TRBD1; size: NA; V: TRBV23-1; J: TRBJ1-5; CDR3: CASSRRPMTGDNQPQHF; DNA: TGCGCCAGCAGTCGCCGACCTATGACAGGGGACAATCAGCCCCAGCATTTT
D: NA; size: once; V: TRBV13; J: TRBJ1-2; CDR3: CASSRGREGWNGYTF; DNA: TGTGCCAGCAGCCGTGGGAGGGAGGGGTGGAATGGCTACACCTTC
D: NA; size: once; V: TRBV2; J: TRBJ2-1; CDR3: CASSSGGAGEQFF; DNA: TGTGCCAGCAGCTCTGGGGGGGCAGGTGAGCAGTTCTTC